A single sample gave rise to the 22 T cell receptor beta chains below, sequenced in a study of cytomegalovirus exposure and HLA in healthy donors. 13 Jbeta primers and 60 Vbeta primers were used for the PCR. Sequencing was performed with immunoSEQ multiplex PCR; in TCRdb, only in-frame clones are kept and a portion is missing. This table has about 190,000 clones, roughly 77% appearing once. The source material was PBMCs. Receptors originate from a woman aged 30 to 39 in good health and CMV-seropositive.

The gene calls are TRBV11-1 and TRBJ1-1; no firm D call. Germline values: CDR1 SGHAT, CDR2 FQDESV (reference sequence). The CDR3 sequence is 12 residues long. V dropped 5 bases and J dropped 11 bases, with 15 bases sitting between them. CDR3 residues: CASSEDGGGAFF. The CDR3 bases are TGTGCCAGCAGCGAGGACGGTGGAGGGGCTTTCTTT.

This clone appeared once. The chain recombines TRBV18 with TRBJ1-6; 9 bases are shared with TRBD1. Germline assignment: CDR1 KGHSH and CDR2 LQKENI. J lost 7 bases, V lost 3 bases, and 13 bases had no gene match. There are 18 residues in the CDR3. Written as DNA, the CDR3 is TGTGCCAGCTCACCTGTCGGAGGGACAGGGATCATGAATTCACCCCTCCACTTT. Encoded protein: CASSPVGGTGIMNSPLHF.

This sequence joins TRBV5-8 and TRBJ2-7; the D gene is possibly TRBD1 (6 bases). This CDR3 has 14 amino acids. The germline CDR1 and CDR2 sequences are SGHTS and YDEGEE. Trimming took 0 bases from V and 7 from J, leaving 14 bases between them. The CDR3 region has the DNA TGTGCCAGCAGCTTGGCCGCGTCAGGGGATGAGCAGTACTTC. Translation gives CASSLAASGDEQYF.

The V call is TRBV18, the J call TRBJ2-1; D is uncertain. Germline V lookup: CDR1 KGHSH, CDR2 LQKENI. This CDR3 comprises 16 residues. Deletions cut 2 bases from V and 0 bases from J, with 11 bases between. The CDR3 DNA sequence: TGTGCCAGCTCACCAGCCGCCACATCCTCCTACAATGAGCAGTTCTTC. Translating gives CASSPAATSSYNEQFF.

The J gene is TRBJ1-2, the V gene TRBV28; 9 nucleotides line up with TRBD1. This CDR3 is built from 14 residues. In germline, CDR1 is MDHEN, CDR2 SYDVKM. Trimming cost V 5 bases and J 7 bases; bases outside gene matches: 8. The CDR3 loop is CASSLGQGGRGYTF. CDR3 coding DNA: TGTGCCAGCAGTCTGGGACAGGGAGGGCGTGGCTACACCTTC.

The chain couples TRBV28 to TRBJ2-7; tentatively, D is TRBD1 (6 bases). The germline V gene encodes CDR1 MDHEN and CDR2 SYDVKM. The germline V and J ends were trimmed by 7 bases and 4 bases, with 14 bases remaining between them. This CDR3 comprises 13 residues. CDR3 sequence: CASTLDSSYEQYF. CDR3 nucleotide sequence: TGTGCCAGCACCCTGGACAGTTCGTACGAGCAGTACTTC.

DNA for the CDR3: TGTGCCAGCAGCAAAGTAACACTAGCGGGAGCCTACAATGAGCAGTTCTTC. Translated, it gives CASSKVTLAGAYNEQFF. V is TRBV21-1 and J is TRBJ2-1; the D segment call TRBD2 is taken from the table without a DNA check. TRBV21-1 counts as a pseudogene. The CDR3 has 17 residues.

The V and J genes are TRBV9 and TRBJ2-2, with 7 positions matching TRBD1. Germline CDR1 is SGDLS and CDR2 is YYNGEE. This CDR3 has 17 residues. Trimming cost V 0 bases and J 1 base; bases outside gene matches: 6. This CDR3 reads CASSVEGARRNTGELFF. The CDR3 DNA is TGTGCCAGCAGCGTAGAGGGGGCGCGGAGGAACACCGGGGAGCTGTTTTTT.

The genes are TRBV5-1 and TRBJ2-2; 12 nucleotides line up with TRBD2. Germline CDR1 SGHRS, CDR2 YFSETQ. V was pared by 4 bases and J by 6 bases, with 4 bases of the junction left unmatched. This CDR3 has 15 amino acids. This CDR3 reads CASSRTSGTAGELFF. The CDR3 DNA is TGCGCCAGCAGCAGGACTAGCGGGACTGCCGGGGAGCTGTTTTTT.

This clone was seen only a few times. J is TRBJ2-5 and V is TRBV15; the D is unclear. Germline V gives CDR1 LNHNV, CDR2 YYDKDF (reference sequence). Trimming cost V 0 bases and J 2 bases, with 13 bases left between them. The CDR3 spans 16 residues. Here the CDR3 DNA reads TGTGCCACCAGCAGAGATTTGGCAGGTCTACAAGAGACCCAGTACTTC. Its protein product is CATSRDLAGLQETQYF.

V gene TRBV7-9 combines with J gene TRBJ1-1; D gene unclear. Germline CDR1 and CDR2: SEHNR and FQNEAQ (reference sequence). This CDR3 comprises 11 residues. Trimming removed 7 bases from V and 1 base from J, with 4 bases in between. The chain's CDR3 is CASTSNTEAFF. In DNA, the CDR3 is TGTGCCAGCACCTCGAACACTGAAGCTTTCTTT.

CDR3 sequence: CASRGGGTGNTIYF. The CDR3 DNA sequence: TGTGCCAGCAGGGGAGGAGGAACTGGAAACACCATATATTTT. The rearrangement links TRBV28 to TRBJ1-3; D gene ambiguous. Germline CDR1 and CDR2: MDHEN and SYDVKM. The V end lost 6 bases, the J end lost 2 bases, and 11 bases lay between the germline ends. This CDR3 is built from 14 residues.

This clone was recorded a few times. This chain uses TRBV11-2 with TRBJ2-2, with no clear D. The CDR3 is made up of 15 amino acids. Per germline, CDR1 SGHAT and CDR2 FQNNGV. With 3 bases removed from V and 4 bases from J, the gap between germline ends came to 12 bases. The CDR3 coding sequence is TGTGCCAGCAGCTTGATGGCTAGTGGCACCGGGGAGCTGTTTTTT. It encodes CASSLMASGTGELFF.

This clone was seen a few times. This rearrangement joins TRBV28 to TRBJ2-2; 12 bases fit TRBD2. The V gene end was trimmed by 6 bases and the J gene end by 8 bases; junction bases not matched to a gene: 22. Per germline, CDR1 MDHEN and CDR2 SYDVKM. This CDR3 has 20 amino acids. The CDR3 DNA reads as TGTGCCAGCAGATGGGGGGGTAACCTTTCGACTAGCGGGAGAGTTGGGGAGCTGTTTTTT. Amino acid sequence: CASRWGGNLSTSGRVGELFF.

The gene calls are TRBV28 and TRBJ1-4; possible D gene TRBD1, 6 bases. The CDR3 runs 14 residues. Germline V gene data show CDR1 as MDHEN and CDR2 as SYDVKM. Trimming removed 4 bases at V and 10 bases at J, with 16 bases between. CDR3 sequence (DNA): TGTGCCAGCAGTTATATCGGACAGCCAGGAAAACTGTTTTTT. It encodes CASSYIGQPGKLFF. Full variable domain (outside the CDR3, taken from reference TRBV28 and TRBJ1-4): DVKVTQSSRYLVKRTGEKVFLECVQDMDHENMFWYRQDPGLGLRLIYFSYDVKMKEKGDIPEGYSVSREKKERFSLILESASTNQTSMYLCASSYIGQPGKLFFGSGTQLSVL.

CDR3 DNA sequence: TGTGCCAGCAGCGATAGAAGCGGAGCCTACAATGAGCAGTTCTTC. It codes for CASSDRSGAYNEQFF. V usage is TRBV28 and J usage is TRBJ2-1, with a weak D call TRBD2 (5 bases). The CDR3 spans 15 residues. In germline, CDR1 is MDHEN, CDR2 SYDVKM. With 6 bases removed from V and 2 bases from J, the gap between germline ends came to 14 bases. Looking up the rest from reference TRBV28 and TRBJ2-1 gives the full variable domain: DVKVTQSSRYLVKRTGEKVFLECVQDMDHENMFWYRQDPGLGLRLIYFSYDVKMKEKGDIPEGYSVSREKKERFSLILESASTNQTSMYLCASSDRSGAYNEQFFGPGTRLTVL.

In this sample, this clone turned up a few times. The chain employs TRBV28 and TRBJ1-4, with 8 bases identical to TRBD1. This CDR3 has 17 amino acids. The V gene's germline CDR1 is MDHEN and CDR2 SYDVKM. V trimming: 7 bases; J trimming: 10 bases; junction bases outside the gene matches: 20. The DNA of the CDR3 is TGTGCCAGCACCTTCTTTTCAGGGGGCGCGGGGGATCGAAAACTGTTTTTT. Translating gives CASTFFSGGAGDRKLFF.

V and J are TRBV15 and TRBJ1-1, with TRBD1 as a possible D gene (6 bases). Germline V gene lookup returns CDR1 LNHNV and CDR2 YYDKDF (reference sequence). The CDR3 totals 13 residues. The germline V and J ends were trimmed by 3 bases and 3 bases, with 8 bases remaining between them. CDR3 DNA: TGTGCCACCAGCAGCAGGACAGACACTGAAGCTTTCTTT. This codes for CATSSRTDTEAFF. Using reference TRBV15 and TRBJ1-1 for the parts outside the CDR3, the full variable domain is DAMVIQNPRYQVTQFGKPVTLSCSQTLNHNVMYWYQQKSSQAPKLLFHYYDKDFNNEADTPDNFQSRRPNTSFCFLDIRSPGLGDTAMYLCATSSRTDTEAFFGQGTRLTVV.

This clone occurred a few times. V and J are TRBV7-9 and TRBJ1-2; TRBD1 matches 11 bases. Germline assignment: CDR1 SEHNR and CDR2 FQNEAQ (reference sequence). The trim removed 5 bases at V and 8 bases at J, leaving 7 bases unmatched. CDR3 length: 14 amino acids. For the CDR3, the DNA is TGTGCCAGCAGCCCGGGACAGGGGGTCTGGGGCTACACCTTC. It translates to CASSPGQGVWGYTF.

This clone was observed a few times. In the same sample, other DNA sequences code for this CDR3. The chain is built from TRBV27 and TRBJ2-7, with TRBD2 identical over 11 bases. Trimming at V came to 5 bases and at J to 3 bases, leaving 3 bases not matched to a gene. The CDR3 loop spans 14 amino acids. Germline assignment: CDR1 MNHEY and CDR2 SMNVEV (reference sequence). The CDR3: CASSRGTSGYEQYF. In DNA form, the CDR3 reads TGTGCCAGCAGTAGAGGGACTAGCGGCTACGAGCAGTACTTC.

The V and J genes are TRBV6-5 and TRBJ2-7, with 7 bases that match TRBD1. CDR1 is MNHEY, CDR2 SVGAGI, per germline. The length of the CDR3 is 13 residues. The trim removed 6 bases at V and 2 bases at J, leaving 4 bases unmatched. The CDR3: CASRDRVTYEQYF. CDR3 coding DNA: TGTGCCAGCAGAGACAGGGTGACCTACGAGCAGTACTTC.

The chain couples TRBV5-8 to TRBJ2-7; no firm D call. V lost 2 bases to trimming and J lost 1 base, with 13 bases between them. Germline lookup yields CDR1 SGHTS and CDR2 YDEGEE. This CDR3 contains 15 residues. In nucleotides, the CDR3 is TGTGCCAGCAGCTTTAGGCGGTTAGGTTCCTACGAGCAGTACTTC. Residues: CASSFRRLGSYEQYF. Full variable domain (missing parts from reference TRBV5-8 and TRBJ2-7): EAGVTQSPTHLIKTRGQQATLRCSPISGHTSVYWYQQALGLGLQFLLWYDEGEERNRGNFPPRFSGRQFPNYSSELNVNALELEDSALYLCASSFRRLGSYEQYFGPGTRLTVT.